The present entry profiles one TCR beta chain with its context. This clone's antigen is unknown. No quality values exist for individual bases; no much larger clone is one base distant. This entry comes from a study of CD8 T cells in Susac syndrome (dated by TCRdb to between 2018 and 2020). Some background on the complete study: Whether CD8+ T cell activation and differentiation in Susac syndrome was antigen driven was tested using repertoire sequencing. Overall study outcomes, separate from this receptor: The number of individuals in the TCR sequencing and HLA analysis was recognized as being relatively small.

There are 12 amino acids in the CDR3, from cysteine to phenylalanine inclusive. The retained sequence is limited to the CDR3, 36 bases, with the frame set at the first base. Relative to germline, V is 8 bases shorter and J is 5 bases shorter, with 12 bases between their ends. Reading the germline V gene gives CDR1 KGHSH and CDR2 LQKENI. RNA was extracted using the RNeasy kit, and roughly 0.5 to 1 microgram was reverse transcribed with random hexamers. The immunoSEQ multiplex PCR assay, which covers 54 Vbeta and 13 Jbeta segments, was used to amplify TCR beta CDR3 regions. Bias from PCR amplification was corrected by using a synthetic template baseline for primer optimization and for computational correction. The authors' analysis ran thus. Only productive sequences were kept, with reads annotated to V, D and J genes according to IMGT and analyzed in immunoSEQ Analyzer. To calculate clonality, Shannon entropy was normalized by log2 of the number of productive unique sequences and then subtracted from one. For each patient and control, public and private clones were evaluated within the 100 most prevalent clones. Susac-specific clones were defined as absent from healthy and MS cohorts, approximately 1,000 published viral clones and other ImmuneACCESS disease sequences. In-frame beta chains were kept once TCRdb had trimmed the public reads at Q25 with fastp and called clones with MiXCR. Each CDR3 protein gets just one entry, which takes the most common genes and DNA from the rows behind it. These V and J calls rely on TCRdb rather than the paper's analysis. This sample comprises more than 200,000 distinct CDR3 sequences, around 93% of them detected only once. The top ten clones comprise roughly 0.07% of the sample.

Peripheral blood CD8+ and CD4+ T cells from healthy donors, Susac syndrome patients and multiple sclerosis patients were profiled using high-throughput TCR beta sequencing. Treatment-naive patients with stable or active relapsing-remitting disease fulfilling revised McDonald criteria were used as multiple sclerosis controls. Bulk CD8+ and CD4+ T cells were purified by magnetic negative isolation, while CD8+ TEMRA cells were enriched using FACS. Blood was collected in EDTA tubes and processed within 24 hours, with PBMCs isolated through density gradient centrifugation. PBMCs intended for TCR sequencing were frozen in liquid nitrogen and were later thawed in a 37 degrees C water bath. Purity of sorted or isolated CD4+, CD8+ and CD8+ TEMRA cells was at least 90%.

This TCR came from a human donor with multiple sclerosis. The chain employs TRBV18 and TRBJ1-1, with an unclear D gene assignment. Sequencing was done on a sample of CD4+ T cells from PBMCs. The nucleotide sequence reads as follows: TGTGCCAGCCTCTCCTTGGGGACTGAAGCTTTCTTT. This codes for CASLSLGTEAFF.